The clone carrying this T cell receptor (beta chain) was counted between two and nine times. Its specificity is not known. The data belong to a study of cytomegalovirus exposure and HLA in healthy donors. Whole-study results and caveats: The study labeled under 200 TCR beta chains cytomegalovirus-associated. It was reportedly the case that the classifier diagnosed cytomegalovirus status with high specificity and sensitivity. About 87% or about 30% of the time was how often most TCR beta V segments were productive, according to an earlier analysis. Reportedly, a later analysis found an Asian-associated ancestry cluster had fewer N-insertions than the roughly 700-donor mean.

V was shortened by 3 bases and J by 3 bases, with 16 bases between the two germline ends. This CDR3 spans 15 amino acids. Germline CDR1 is SGDLS and CDR2 is YYNGEE. Both 60 Vbeta primers and 13 Jbeta primers went into the PCR. Clones were sequenced by immunoSEQ multiplex PCR, and TCRdb holds only the in-frame ones, with some missing. The sample yields approximately 160,000 clones, around four fifths seen once. Sequencing was done on a sample of PBMCs. The chain joins TRBV9 to TRBJ2-7, with D perhaps TRBD2 (7 bases). This clonotype originated in a woman aged 45-65 years in good health and CMV-seropositive. CDR3 amino acids: CASSATGGGGYEQYF. DNA for the CDR3: TGTGCCAGCAGCGCAACCGGGGGCGGGGGCTACGAGCAGTACTTC.